This T cell receptor beta chain derives from a study of radiation and T cells in renal cell carcinoma. As to this clone: The antigen is not known. At one end the junction does not follow the germline gene, possibly because of a read error.

Time point given: blood 2 weeks post-SBRT. Indicated treatment: 15 Gy SBRT to primary tumor, nephrectomy 4 weeks later. Serial blood draws occurred at baseline and 2 and 4 weeks post-SBRT. The patient's renal cell carcinoma had clear cell pathology. Study outcomes and limitations: Baseline intratumoral clonotype presence is unknown without pretreatment biopsies. Top tumor clonotypes rose in blood 2 weeks post-radiation, then contracted.

CDR1 and CDR2 (germline): SGHTA, FQGNSA. This CDR3 is built from 15 residues. TCRdb's table, derived via immunoSEQ multiplex PCR, lists solely in-frame clones and lacks some. The sample shows 70,000 to 90,000 clones, 80% to 90% of them seen only once. This chain links TRBV7-2 with TRBJ2-1; 7 bases agree with TRBD2. The TCR sequence derives from a woman aged 50 to 60 with renal cell carcinoma. The source material was blood, sampled from a patient whose treatment included radiotherapy and nephrectomy. The CDR3 region is CASSPLTSSFNEQFF. The DNA of the CDR3 is TGTGCCAGCAGCCCTTTGACTAGCTCCTTCAATGAGCAGTTCTTC.